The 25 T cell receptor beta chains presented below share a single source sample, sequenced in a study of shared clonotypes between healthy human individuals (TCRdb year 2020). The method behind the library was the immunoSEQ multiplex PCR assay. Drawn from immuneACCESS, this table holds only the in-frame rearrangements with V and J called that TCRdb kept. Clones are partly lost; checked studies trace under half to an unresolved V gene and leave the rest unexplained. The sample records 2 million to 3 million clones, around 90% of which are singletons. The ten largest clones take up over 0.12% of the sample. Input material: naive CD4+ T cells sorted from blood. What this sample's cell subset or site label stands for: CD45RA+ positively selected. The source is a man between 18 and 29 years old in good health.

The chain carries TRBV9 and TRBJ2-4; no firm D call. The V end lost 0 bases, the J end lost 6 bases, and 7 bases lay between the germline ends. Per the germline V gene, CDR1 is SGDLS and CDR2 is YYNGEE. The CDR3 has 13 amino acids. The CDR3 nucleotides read TGTGCCAGCAGCGTAGGATGGGGAAACATTCAGTACTTC. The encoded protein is CASSVGWGNIQYF.

Written as DNA, the CDR3 is TGTGCCAGCAGTTTAAAAGGTCGGGGCACTGAAGCTTTCTTT. Amino acids: CASSLKGRGTEAFF. The chain couples TRBV28 to TRBJ1-1; D remains ambiguous. V was cut by 2 bases and J by 4 bases, with 11 bases left in between. The CDR3 has 14 amino acids. Germline values: CDR1 MDHEN, CDR2 SYDVKM.

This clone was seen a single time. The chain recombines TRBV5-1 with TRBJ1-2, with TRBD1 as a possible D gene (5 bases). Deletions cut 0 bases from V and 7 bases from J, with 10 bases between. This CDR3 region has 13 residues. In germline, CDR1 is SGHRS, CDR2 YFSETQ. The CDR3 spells CASSLGQRVGYTF. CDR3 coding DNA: TGCGCCAGCAGCTTGGGACAGAGGGTTGGCTACACCTTC.

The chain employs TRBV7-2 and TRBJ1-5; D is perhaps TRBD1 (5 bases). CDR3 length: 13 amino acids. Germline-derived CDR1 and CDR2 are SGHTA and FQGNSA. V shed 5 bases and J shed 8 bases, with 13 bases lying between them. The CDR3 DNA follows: TGTGCCAGCAGCCTAGAACGAGGGGAGCCCCAGCATTTT. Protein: CASSLERGEPQHF.

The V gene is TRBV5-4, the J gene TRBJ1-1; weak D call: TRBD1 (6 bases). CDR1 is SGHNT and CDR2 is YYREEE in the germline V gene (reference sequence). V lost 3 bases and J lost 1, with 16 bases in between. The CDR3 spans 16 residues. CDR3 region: CASSSEGGTANTEAFF. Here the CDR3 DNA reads TGTGCCAGCAGCTCAGAAGGGGGGACGGCGAACACTGAAGCTTTCTTT.

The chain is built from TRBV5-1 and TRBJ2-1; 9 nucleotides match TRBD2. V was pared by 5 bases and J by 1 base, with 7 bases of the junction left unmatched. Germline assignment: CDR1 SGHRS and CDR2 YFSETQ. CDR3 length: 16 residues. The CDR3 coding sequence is TGCGCCAGCAGTTTTTCTACTAGCGGGTCCTACAATGAGCAGTTCTTC. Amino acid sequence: CASSFSTSGSYNEQFF.

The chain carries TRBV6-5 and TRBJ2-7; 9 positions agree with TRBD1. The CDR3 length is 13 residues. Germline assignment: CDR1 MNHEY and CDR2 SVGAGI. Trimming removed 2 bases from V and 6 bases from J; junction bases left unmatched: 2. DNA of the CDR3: TGTGCCAGCAGTTACGGGACAGGGTTCGAGCAGTACTTC. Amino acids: CASSYGTGFEQYF.

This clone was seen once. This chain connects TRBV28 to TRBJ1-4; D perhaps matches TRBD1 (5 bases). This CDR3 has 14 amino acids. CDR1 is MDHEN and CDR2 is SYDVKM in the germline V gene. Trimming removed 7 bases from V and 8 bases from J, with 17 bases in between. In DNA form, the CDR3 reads TGTGCCAGCACCGGGACGGCCAAAGGAGAAAAACTGTTTTTT. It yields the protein CASTGTAKGEKLFF. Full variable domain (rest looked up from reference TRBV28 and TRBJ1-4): DVKVTQSSRYLVKRTGEKVFLECVQDMDHENMFWYRQDPGLGLRLIYFSYDVKMKEKGDIPEGYSVSREKKERFSLILESASTNQTSMYLCASTGTAKGEKLFFGSGTQLSVL.

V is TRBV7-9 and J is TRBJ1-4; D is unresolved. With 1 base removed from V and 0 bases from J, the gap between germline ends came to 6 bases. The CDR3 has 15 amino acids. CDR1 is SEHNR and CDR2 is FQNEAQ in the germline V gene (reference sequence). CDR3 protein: CASSLGDSTNEKLFF. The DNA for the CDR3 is TGTGCCAGCAGCTTAGGGGATTCAACTAATGAAAAACTGTTTTTT.

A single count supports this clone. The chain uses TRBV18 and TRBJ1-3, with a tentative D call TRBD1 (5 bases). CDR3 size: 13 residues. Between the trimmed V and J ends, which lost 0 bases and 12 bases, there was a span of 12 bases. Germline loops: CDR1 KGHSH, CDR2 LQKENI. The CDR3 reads CASSPPEGAVIYF. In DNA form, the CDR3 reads TGTGCCAGCTCACCACCGGAAGGGGCGGTCATATATTTT. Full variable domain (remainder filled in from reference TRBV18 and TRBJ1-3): NAGVMQNPRHLVRRRGQEARLRCSPMKGHSHVYWYRQLPEEGLKFMVYLQKENIIDESGMPKERFSAEFPKEGPSILRIQQVVRGDSAAYFCASSPPEGAVIYFGEGSWLTVV.

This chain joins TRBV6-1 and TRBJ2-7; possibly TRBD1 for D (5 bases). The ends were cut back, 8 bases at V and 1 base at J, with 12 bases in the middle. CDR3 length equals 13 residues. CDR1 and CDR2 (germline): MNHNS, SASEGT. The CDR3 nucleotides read TGTGCCAGCCCCCAGGACAATTCCTACGAGCAGTACTTC. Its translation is CASPQDNSYEQYF.

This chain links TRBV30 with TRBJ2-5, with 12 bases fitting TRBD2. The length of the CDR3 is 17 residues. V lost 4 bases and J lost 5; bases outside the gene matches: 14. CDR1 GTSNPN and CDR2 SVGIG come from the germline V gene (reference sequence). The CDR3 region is CAWTGRASGGAWETQYF. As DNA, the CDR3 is TGTGCCTGGACCGGGCGGGCTAGCGGGGGGGCCTGGGAGACCCAGTACTTC.

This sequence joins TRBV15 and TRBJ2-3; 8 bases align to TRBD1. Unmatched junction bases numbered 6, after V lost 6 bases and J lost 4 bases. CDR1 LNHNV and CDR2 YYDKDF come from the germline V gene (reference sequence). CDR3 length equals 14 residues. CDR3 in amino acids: CATRVSGGADTQYF. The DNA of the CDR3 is TGTGCCACCAGGGTATCAGGGGGCGCAGATACGCAGTATTTT.

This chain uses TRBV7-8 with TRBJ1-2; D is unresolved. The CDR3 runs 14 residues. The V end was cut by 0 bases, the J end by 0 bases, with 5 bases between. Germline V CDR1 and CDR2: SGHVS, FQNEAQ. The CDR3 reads CASSLATSNYGYTF. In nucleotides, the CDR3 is TGTGCCAGCAGCTTAGCAACATCTAACTATGGCTACACCTTC.

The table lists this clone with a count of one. The CDR3 here is CASSLRVRDFFVFYEQYF. Written as DNA, the CDR3 is TGTGCCAGCAGCTTAAGGGTCAGGGATTTTTTCGTTTTCTACGAGCAGTACTTC. V and J are TRBV11-2 and TRBJ2-7, with a weak D call TRBD1 (5 bases). Per the germline V gene, CDR1 is SGHAT and CDR2 is FQNNGV. This CDR3 spans 18 amino acids. V lost 2 bases, J lost 3 bases, and 23 bases lay in between.

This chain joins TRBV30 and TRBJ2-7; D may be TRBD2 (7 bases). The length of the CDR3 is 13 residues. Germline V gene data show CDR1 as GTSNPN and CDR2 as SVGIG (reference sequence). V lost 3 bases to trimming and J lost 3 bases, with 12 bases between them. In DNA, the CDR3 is TGTGCCTGGAGGGAGGGGGGGCGCTACGAGCAGTACTTC. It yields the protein CAWREGGRYEQYF.

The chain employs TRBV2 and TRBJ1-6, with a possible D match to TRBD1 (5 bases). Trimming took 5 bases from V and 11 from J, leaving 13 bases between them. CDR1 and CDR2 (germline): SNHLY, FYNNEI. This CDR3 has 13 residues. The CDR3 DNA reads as TGTGCCAGCAGTCCCGGGACCCCCCCACCCCTCCACTTT. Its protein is CASSPGTPPPLHF.

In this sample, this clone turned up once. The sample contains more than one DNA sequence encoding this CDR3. CDR3 DNA: TGTGCCTGGAGTGTGAGGACAGGGGGCTCCTATAATTCACCCCTCCACTTT. Encoded protein: CAWSVRTGGSYNSPLHF. The chain combines TRBV30 with TRBJ1-6; 10 nucleotides agree with TRBD1. The CDR3 consists of 17 residues. After removal of 0 bases from V and 0 bases from J, the junction contained 2 bases not matched to a gene. The V gene's germline CDR1 is GTSNPN and CDR2 SVGIG (reference sequence).

The CDR3 sequence: CASSESGTSGYNEQFF. Here the CDR3 DNA reads TGTGCCAGCAGCGAGTCCGGGACTAGCGGATACAATGAGCAGTTCTTC. J is TRBJ2-1 and V is TRBV9; 11 nucleotides match TRBD2. V lost 3 bases, J lost 4 bases, and 6 bases stayed unmatched. This CDR3 contains 16 residues. The V gene's germline CDR1 is SGDLS and CDR2 YYNGEE.

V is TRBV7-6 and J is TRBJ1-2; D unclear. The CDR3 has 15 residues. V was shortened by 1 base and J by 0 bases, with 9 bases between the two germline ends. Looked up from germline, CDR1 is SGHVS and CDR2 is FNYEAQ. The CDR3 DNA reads TGTGCCAGCAGCTTAGATCGCGATGCTAACTATGGCTACACCTTC. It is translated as CASSLDRDANYGYTF.

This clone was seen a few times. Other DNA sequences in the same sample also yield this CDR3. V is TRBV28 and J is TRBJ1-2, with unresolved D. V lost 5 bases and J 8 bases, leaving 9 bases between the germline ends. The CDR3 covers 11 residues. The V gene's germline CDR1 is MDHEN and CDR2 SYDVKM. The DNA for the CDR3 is TGTGCCAGCAGTCGGACGAGGGGCTACACCTTC. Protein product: CASSRTRGYTF.

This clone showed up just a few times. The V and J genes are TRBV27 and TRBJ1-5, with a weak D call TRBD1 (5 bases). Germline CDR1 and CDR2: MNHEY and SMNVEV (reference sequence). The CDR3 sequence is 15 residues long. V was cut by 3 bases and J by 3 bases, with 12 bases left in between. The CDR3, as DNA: TGTGCCAGCAGTTTTAACAGGACGCTCAATCAGCCCCAGCATTTT. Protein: CASSFNRTLNQPQHF.

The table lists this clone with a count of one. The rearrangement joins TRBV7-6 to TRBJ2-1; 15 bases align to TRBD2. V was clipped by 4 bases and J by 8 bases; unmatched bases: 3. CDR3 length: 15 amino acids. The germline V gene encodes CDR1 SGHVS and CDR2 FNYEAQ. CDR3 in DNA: TGTGCCAGCAGCTCGGGACTAGCGGGGGGTCATGAGCAGTTCTTC. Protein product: CASSSGLAGGHEQFF.

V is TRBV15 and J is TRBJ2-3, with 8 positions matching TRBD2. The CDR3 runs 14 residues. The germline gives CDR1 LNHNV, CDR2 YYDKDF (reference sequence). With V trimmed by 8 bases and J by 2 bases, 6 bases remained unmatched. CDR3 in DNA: TGTGCCACCGCTATAGCGGGACTCACAGATACGCAGTATTTT. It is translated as CATAIAGLTDTQYF.

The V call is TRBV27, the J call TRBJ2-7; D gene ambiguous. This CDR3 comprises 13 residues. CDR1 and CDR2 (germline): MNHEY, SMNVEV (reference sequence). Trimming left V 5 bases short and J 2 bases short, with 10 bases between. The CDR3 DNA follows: TGTGCCAGCAGTAACCGTCCGGCCTACGAGCAGTACTTC. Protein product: CASSNRPAYEQYF.